Following are 24 T cell receptor beta chains from one sample sequenced in a study of blood T cell repertoires in COVID-19. Using immunoSEQ multiplex PCR, the repertoire was profiled, and TCRdb retains in-frame clones only, with some absent. The sample holds about 110,000 clones, approximately 70% seen once. Sequencing was performed on peripheral blood. Every receptor here comes from a woman aged 60 to 75 with acute or convalescent COVID-19.

A single count supports this clone. J is TRBJ2-2 and V is TRBV30, with 9 bases that match TRBD1. The junction had 7 bases not matched to a gene; V was cut back by 3 bases and J by 5 bases. The germline gives CDR1 GTSNPN, CDR2 SVGIG (reference sequence). This CDR3 comprises 15 residues. Here the CDR3 reads CAWSSGTGITGELFF. The CDR3 bases are TGTGCCTGGAGCTCCGGGACAGGGATTACCGGGGAGCTGTTTTTT.

In this sample, this clone turned up a few times. The chain couples TRBV28 to TRBJ2-7, with no clear D. This CDR3 has 13 residues. Germline loops: CDR1 MDHEN, CDR2 SYDVKM. Deletions cut 1 base from V and 2 bases from J, with 6 bases between. The CDR3 coding sequence is TGTGCCAGCAGTTTATCTCTAGCCTACGAGCAGTACTTC. It translates to CASSLSLAYEQYF.

This clone was counted a single time. The rearrangement links TRBV3-1 (or the pseudogene TRBV3-2) to TRBJ1-4; D call uncertain. The ends were cut back, 0 bases at V and 10 bases at J, with 3 bases in the middle. This CDR3 is 11 amino acids long. Germline lookup yields CDR1 LGHDT and CDR2 YNNKEL (reference sequence). CDR3 sequence (DNA): TGTGCCAGCAGCCAAGATAGAAAACTGTTTTTT. It translates to CASSQDRKLFF.

The chain recombines TRBV7-2 with TRBJ1-2; D remains unclear. The germline gives CDR1 SGHTA, CDR2 FQGNSA. This CDR3 has 12 residues. Trimming stripped 3 bases from V and 2 bases from J, with 4 bases between. The CDR3 region is CASSFRNYGYTF. For the CDR3, the DNA is TGTGCCAGCAGCTTCCGGAACTATGGCTACACCTTC. The variable domain in full, with the rest retrieved from reference TRBV7-2 and TRBJ1-2, is GAGVSQSPSNKVTEKGKDVELRCDPISGHTALYWYRQSLGQGLEFLIYFQGNSAPDKSGLPSDRFSAERTGGSVSTLTIQRTQQEDSAVYLCASSFRNYGYTFGSGTRLTVV.

The rearrangement links TRBV24-1 to TRBJ2-7; D might be TRBD1 (6 bases). V gave up 6 bases and J gave up 2 bases, with 13 bases separating them. The CDR3 runs 14 residues. CDR1 and CDR2 from the germline V gene are KGHDR and SFDVKD. CDR3 bases: TGTGCCACCAGTTCCGGGACACTAACCTACGAGCAGTACTTC. It specifies CATSSGTLTYEQYF.

This clone was seen only once. The gene calls are TRBV6-1 and TRBJ2-7; D is possibly TRBD2 (6 bases). CDR3 size: 15 residues. Germline CDR1 is MNHNS and CDR2 is SASEGT. V lost 1 base and J lost 3, with 13 bases in between. CDR3 loop: CASSEVGGRLYEQYF. CDR3 nucleotide sequence: TGTGCCAGCAGTGAAGTGGGGGGACGGCTCTACGAGCAGTACTTC.

This clone was seen only a few times. V gene TRBV5-1 combines with J gene TRBJ1-6; 11 positions match TRBD1. Germline V gene sequence: CDR1 SGHRS, CDR2 YFSETQ. The CDR3 contains 15 residues. V lost 4 bases, J lost 7 bases, and 4 bases stayed unmatched. The DNA for the CDR3 is TGCGCCAGCAGCCCCAGGACAGGGGGCAATTCACCCCTCCACTTT. Protein sequence: CASSPRTGGNSPLHF. Complete variable domain (other parts from reference TRBV5-1 and TRBJ1-6): KAGVTQTPRYLIKTRGQQVTLSCSPISGHRSVSWYQQTPGQGLQFLFEYFSETQRNKGNFPGRFSGRQFSNSRSEMNVSTLELGDSALYLCASSPRTGGNSPLHFGNGTRLTVT.

This clone was observed a handful of times. The gene calls are TRBV2 and TRBJ1-5; a weak D match, TRBD1 (5 bases). The germline V gene has CDR1 SNHLY and CDR2 FYNNEI. Trimming shortened V by 6 bases and J by 2 bases, and 11 bases separated the two germline ends. CDR3 size: 14 residues. The CDR3 DNA follows: TGTGCCAGCAGGGTCGACAGCGGCAATCAGCCCCAGCATTTT. Protein product: CASRVDSGNQPQHF. The entire variable domain, with the rest obtained from reference TRBV2 and TRBJ1-5, is as follows: EPEVTQTPSHQVTQMGQEVILRCVPISNHLYFYWYRQILGQKVEFLVSFYNNEISEKSEIFDDQFSVERPDGSNFTLKIRSTKLEDSAMYFCASRVDSGNQPQHFGDGTRLSIL.

The V gene is TRBV7-9, the J gene TRBJ1-6; D ambiguous. Germline-derived CDR1 and CDR2 are SEHNR and FQNEAQ (reference sequence). Trimming cost V 5 bases and J 6 bases, with 11 bases left between them. The CDR3 length is 14 residues. The CDR3 nucleotides are TGTGCCAGCAGCCCCGCCACAGTTAATTCACCCCTCCACTTT. It encodes CASSPATVNSPLHF.

The genes are TRBV6-5 and TRBJ2-7; 7 bases line up with TRBD1. CDR3 size: 13 residues. Germline V gene data show CDR1 as MNHEY and CDR2 as SVGAGI. Germline trimming cut 7 bases from V and 2 bases from J; bases unmatched to any gene: 5. The CDR3 region is CASTRDSAYEQYF. The CDR3 coding sequence is TGTGCCAGCACCCGGGACAGTGCCTACGAGCAGTACTTC.

The chain is built from TRBV28 and TRBJ2-5; 9 bases fit TRBD1. Trimming took 5 bases from V and 5 from J; bases not matched to a gene: 15. Looked up from germline, CDR1 is MDHEN and CDR2 is SYDVKM. The CDR3 runs to 17 residues. The CDR3 sequence is CASSTLGTGYRTETQYF. As DNA, the CDR3 is TGTGCCAGCAGTACCCTCGGGACAGGGTATCGGACGGAGACCCAGTACTTC.

The chain uses TRBV7-8 and TRBJ2-7; 8 bases map to TRBD1. Germline V gene lookup returns CDR1 SGHVS and CDR2 FQNEAQ. V dropped 4 bases and J dropped 2; count of bases not matched to a gene: 7. The CDR3 covers 15 residues. The CDR3 here is CASSYPRTGPYEQYF. The CDR3 region has the DNA TGTGCCAGCAGCTACCCCCGGACAGGGCCCTACGAGCAGTACTTC.

V usage is TRBV2 and J usage is TRBJ2-1; the match to TRBD2 covers 10 bases. This CDR3 comprises 15 residues. CDR1 is SNHLY, CDR2 FYNNEI, per germline. V trimming: 5 bases; J trimming: 9 bases; junction bases outside the gene matches: 10. DNA of the CDR3: TGTGCCAGCAGTAGGCGAGCGGGGGGGCCGTCTGAGCAGTTCTTC. It encodes CASSRRAGGPSEQFF.

The rearrangement joins TRBV10-2 to TRBJ1-4, with D possibly being TRBD1 (6 bases). V was clipped by 7 bases and J by 5 bases, with 11 bases between them. Germline CDR1 is WSHSY and CDR2 is SAAADI. The CDR3 runs to 13 residues. The CDR3: CASMGHLNEKLFF. The DNA for the CDR3 is TGCGCCAGCATGGGACATCTAAATGAAAAACTGTTTTTT.

This chain joins TRBV2 and TRBJ1-4; 7 nucleotides line up with TRBD1. V shed 6 bases and J 5 bases; nucleotides not matched to a gene: 9. The CDR3 has 15 residues. Per germline, CDR1 SNHLY and CDR2 FYNNEI. The CDR3 loop reads CASSADRVGNEKLFF. DNA for the CDR3: TGTGCCAGCAGCGCTGACAGGGTTGGGAATGAAAAACTGTTTTTT.

This clone was detected only a few times. The chain has TRBV7-2 and TRBJ1-5, with 9 bases fitting TRBD1. There are 18 residues in the CDR3. With 5 bases clipped from V and 0 bases from J, the junction kept 11 bases outside the gene matches. The germline gives CDR1 SGHTA, CDR2 FQGNSA. This CDR3 is CASSTGQGGHYSNQPQHF. CDR3 coding DNA: TGTGCCAGCAGCACGGGACAGGGTGGCCATTATAGCAATCAGCCCCAGCATTTT.

The J gene is TRBJ1-1, the V gene TRBV6-5; possible D gene TRBD1, 6 bases. V was cut by 5 bases and J by 4 bases, with 11 bases left in between. There are 13 residues in the CDR3. Germline V lookup: CDR1 MNHEY, CDR2 SVGAGI. CDR3 loop: CASSTGGPTEAFF. The CDR3 coding sequence is TGTGCCAGCAGTACGGGGGGGCCCACTGAAGCTTTCTTT.

The rearrangement uses TRBV28 and TRBJ1-5; no clear D gene. Deletions cut 4 bases from V and 3 bases from J, with 10 bases between. This CDR3 spans 14 amino acids. Germline V gives CDR1 MDHEN, CDR2 SYDVKM. The CDR3 loop is CASSWSQNNQPQHF. CDR3 nucleotide sequence: TGTGCCAGCAGTTGGTCGCAGAACAATCAGCCCCAGCATTTT.

The CDR3 sequence: CASRRTGYNSPLHF. The CDR3, as DNA: TGTGCCAGCAGACGGACAGGATATAATTCACCCCTCCACTTT. The chain links TRBV25-1 to TRBJ1-6; 7 bases are shared with TRBD1. V lost 6 bases to trimming and J lost 4 bases; unmatched junction nucleotides: 3. Germline V gives CDR1 MGHDK, CDR2 SYGVNS. CDR3 size: 14 residues.

The rearrangement uses TRBV7-9 and TRBJ2-7; the D gene is possibly TRBD1 (5 bases). The CDR3 has 13 amino acids. From germline, CDR1 is SEHNR and CDR2 FQNEAQ (reference sequence). The ends were cut back, 1 base at V and 5 bases at J, with 9 bases in the middle. This CDR3 reads CASSLVAGHEQYF. CDR3 DNA: TGTGCCAGCAGCTTAGTGGCAGGGCACGAGCAGTACTTC.

This clone was seen only a few times. This chain links TRBV7-6 with TRBJ1-2; D call uncertain. V was trimmed by 5 bases and J by 6 bases, leaving 19 bases between them. The CDR3 sequence is 15 residues long. CDR1 is SGHVS, CDR2 FNYEAQ, per germline. In DNA, the CDR3 is TGTGCCAGCAGCGACCCGGGGAATTCGGCGGATGGCTACACCTTC. Translated, it gives CASSDPGNSADGYTF.

This chain uses TRBV2 with TRBJ1-2; the D gene is possibly TRBD1 (5 bases). Germline CDR1 is SNHLY and CDR2 is FYNNEI. V was pared by 8 bases and J by 8 bases, with 15 bases between. There are 12 residues in the CDR3. The DNA for the CDR3 is TGTGCCAGCGGTATCGGGCAGGGCGGCTACACCTTC. Amino acids: CASGIGQGGYTF.

The rearrangement joins TRBV10-3 to TRBJ1-1; 8 bases are a match to TRBD1. The germline CDR1 and CDR2 sequences are ENHRY and SYGVKD. The CDR3 loop spans 14 amino acids. Trimming at V came to 4 bases and at J to 11 bases, leaving 12 bases not matched to a gene. CDR3 region: CAISGDRGREVAFF. In DNA, the CDR3 is TGTGCCATCAGTGGAGACAGGGGCCGGGAAGTGGCTTTCTTT.

This clone was picked up a small number of times. This chain uses TRBV6-6 with TRBJ2-7; 12 bases map to TRBD1. The germline CDR1 and CDR2 sequences are MNHNY and SVGAGI (reference sequence). The CDR3 is 15 residues long. Losses at the gene ends were 7 bases for V and 7 bases for J; bases not matched to a gene: 11. CDR3 region: CASNTFGTGGREQYF. DNA of the CDR3: TGTGCCAGCAATACCTTTGGGACAGGGGGCCGGGAGCAGTACTTC.